This passage covers 26 T cell receptor beta chains from one sample sequenced in a study of T cells in Graves' hyperthyroidism and ophthalmopathy. It was RNA transcripts that yielded the amplified TCR beta CDR3 regions. An initial round of RT-PCR targeting the TCR CDR3 relied on the HTBI primer set. MiXCR, applied by TCRdb to the multiplex PCR reads, yields one record per CDR3 protein. This sample has about 560,000 distinct CDR3 sequences, with about 43% found just once. Material for sequencing was peripheral blood or thyroid tissue (not recorded which). Every receptor here comes from a woman aged 18-35 years with Graves' hyperthyroidism.

A word on this clonotype: A junction boundary mismatches the germline segment, possibly from a read error. The chain has TRBV11-2 and TRBJ1-2; D is unclear. This CDR3 contains 13 residues. The germline CDR1 and CDR2 sequences are SGHAT and FQNNGV. CDR3 bases: TGTGCCGGCAGCCCCATGACTCGGTATGGCTACACCTTC. Its protein product is CAGSPMTRYGYTF.

About this clonotype itself: Germline is not matched at one junction end, which may reflect a read error. The chain employs TRBV7-2 and TRBJ1-5; the match to TRBD1 covers 8 bases. Germline CDR1 is SGHTA and CDR2 is FQGNSA. The CDR3 extends over 14 amino acids. The CDR3 nucleotides are TGTGCCGGCAGCCAAAGCAGGGACAGGCAGCCCCAGCATTTT. Protein product: CAGSQSRDRQPQHF.

The chain carries TRBV2 and TRBJ2-7; D is ambiguous. Germline V lookup: CDR1 SNHLY, CDR2 FYNNEI. V shed 1 base and J shed 4 bases, with 14 bases lying between them. The CDR3 spans 15 residues. The CDR3 spells CASSEGRAALYEQYF. The CDR3 DNA follows: TGTGCCAGCAGTGAAGGTCGCGCCGCCCTTTACGAGCAGTACTTC.

This clonotype came up once. The chain couples TRBV12-3 or TRBV12-4 to TRBJ2-5, with D hard to call. Trimming took off 5 bases at V and 6 bases at J, with 4 bases between the two ends. This CDR3 region has 10 residues. The CDR3: CASSRKTQYF. The CDR3, as DNA: TGTGCCAGCAGTCGGAAGACCCAGTACTTC.

Here the CDR3 DNA reads TGCAGCGTTGAAAACAGGGGAGGCGGCTATGGCTACACCTTC. Translating gives CSVENRGGGYGYTF. The rearrangement joins TRBV29-1 to TRBJ1-2, with 7 positions matching TRBD1. Germline loops: CDR1 SQVTM, CDR2 ANQGSEA. With 2 bases clipped from V and 4 bases from J, the junction kept 7 bases outside the gene matches. There are 14 residues in the CDR3.

This clonotype was recorded once. The chain combines TRBV25-1 with TRBJ1-6, with D uncertain. CDR3 length: 16 amino acids. The ends were cut back, 1 base at V and 7 bases at J, with 14 bases in the middle. Germline V gene lookup returns CDR1 MGHDK and CDR2 SYGVNS. Written as DNA, the CDR3 is TGTGCCAGCAGTGAATTTGGGGTCGGTGGCAATTCACCCCTCCACTTT. Its translation is CASSEFGVGGNSPLHF. Looking up the rest from reference TRBV25-1 and TRBJ1-6 gives the full variable domain: EADIYQTPRYLVIGTGKKITLECSQTMGHDKMYWYQQDPGMELHLIHYSYGVNSTEKGDLSSESTVSRIRTEHFPLTLESARPSHTSQYLCASSEFGVGGNSPLHFGNGTRLTVT.

This clonotype was found many times. The gene calls are TRBV2 and TRBJ2-7; D gene unclear. The CDR3 covers 11 residues. The V end lost 4 bases, the J end lost 2 bases, and 3 bases lay between the germline ends. The germline gives CDR1 SNHLY, CDR2 FYNNEI. CDR3 coding DNA: TGTGCCAGCAGTGTCGCCTACGAGCAGTACTTC. The encoded protein is CASSVAYEQYF.

This clonotype was detected ten times or more. The J gene is TRBJ2-5, the V gene TRBV12-3 or TRBV12-4; no clear D gene. V lost 5 bases, J lost 5 bases, and 6 bases lay in between. The CDR3 totals 11 residues. The CDR3 reads CASSRSETQYF. DNA for the CDR3: TGTGCCAGCAGTAGAAGTGAGACCCAGTACTTC.

This sequence joins TRBV25-1 and TRBJ1-1; 7 bases line up with TRBD1. This CDR3 spans 13 amino acids. V lost 8 bases to trimming and J lost 4 bases; unmatched junction nucleotides: 7. CDR1 and CDR2 (germline): MGHDK, SYGVNS. Here the CDR3 DNA reads TGTGCCAGCGTGCAAACAGGGGCCACTGAAGCTTTCTTT. Encoded protein: CASVQTGATEAFF.

This clonotype was seen only once. Here the CDR3 reads CASTAINTGELFF. The DNA for the CDR3 is TGTGCCAGCACAGCGATAAACACCGGGGAGCTGTTTTTT. The chain has TRBV6-4 and TRBJ2-2; D gene ambiguous. The length of the CDR3 is 13 residues. Germline CDR1 MRHNA, CDR2 SNTAGT. With 7 bases removed from V and 2 bases from J, the gap between germline ends came to 8 bases.

At least ten counts were recorded for this clonotype. The chain carries TRBV7-9 and TRBJ1-5; D is uncertain. Germline assignment: CDR1 SEHNR and CDR2 FQNEAQ (reference sequence). CDR3 length equals 12 residues. V gave up 4 bases and J gave up 3 bases, with 4 bases separating them. This CDR3 is CASSWVNQPQHF. The DNA for the CDR3 is TGTGCCAGCAGCTGGGTCAATCAGCCCCAGCATTTT.

This clonotype was observed at least ten times. The J gene is TRBJ1-5, the V gene TRBV24-1, with 8 positions matching TRBD1. The germline V gene encodes CDR1 KGHDR and CDR2 SFDVKD. CDR3 length equals 14 residues. The ends lost 4 bases at V and 2 bases at J; junction bases unmatched: 0. CDR3 sequence (DNA): TGTGCCACCAGTGAGACAGGGGGCAATCAGCCCCAGCATTTT. Its translation is CATSETGGNQPQHF.

V usage is TRBV2 and J usage is TRBJ1-2; D unclear. CDR1 is SNHLY, CDR2 FYNNEI, per germline. The germline V and J ends were trimmed by 8 bases and 2 bases, with 6 bases remaining between them. This CDR3 contains 11 residues. CDR3 sequence: CASLGNYGYTF. The DNA of the CDR3 is TGTGCCAGCCTGGGGAACTATGGCTACACCTTC.

This rearrangement joins TRBV9 to TRBJ2-1, with no clear D. V was shortened by 1 base and J by 6 bases, with 8 bases between the two germline ends. There are 13 residues in the CDR3. Germline loops: CDR1 SGDLS, CDR2 YYNGEE. The CDR3 sequence: CASSVSGFNEQFF. CDR3 coding DNA: TGTGCCAGCAGCGTATCCGGGTTCAATGAGCAGTTCTTC.

There are a few counts of this clonotype. The V call is TRBV5-1, the J call TRBJ1-4; tentative D call: TRBD1 (6 bases). Trimming left V 1 base short and J 6 bases short, with 13 bases between. Germline V gene sequence: CDR1 SGHRS, CDR2 YFSETQ. This CDR3 spans 15 amino acids. The DNA for the CDR3 is TGCGCCAGCAGCTTGTACCGGACAGCCGATGAAAAACTGTTTTTT. It specifies CASSLYRTADEKLFF.

The rearrangement uses TRBV15 and TRBJ2-2; 7 bases agree with TRBD2. This CDR3 contains 16 residues. The V gene's germline CDR1 is LNHNV and CDR2 YYDKDF (reference sequence). With V trimmed by 7 bases and J by 5 bases, 13 bases remained unmatched. CDR3 in DNA: TGTGCCACCAAGTTCGGTGGGAGGGCATCTACCGGGGAGCTGTTTTTT. Protein product: CATKFGGRASTGELFF.

This clonotype came up once. V usage is TRBV7-9 and J usage is TRBJ2-6; D is ambiguous. V lost 5 bases to trimming and J lost 2 bases, with 10 bases between them. CDR3 length equals 15 residues. Germline CDR1 reads SEHNR; CDR2 reads FQNEAQ (reference sequence). CDR3 nucleotides: TGTGCCAGCAGCCAAGCTGGGACTGGGGCCAACGTCCTGACTTTC. It is translated as CASSQAGTGANVLTF.

This clonotype was detected only a few times. V gene TRBV7-8 combines with J gene TRBJ2-7, with 15 bases matching TRBD2. CDR1 is SGHVS, CDR2 FQNEAQ, per germline. J lost 1 base, V lost 3 bases, and 7 bases had no gene match. The CDR3 spans 18 residues. This CDR3 is CASSFGLAGGVGSYEQYF. Here the CDR3 DNA reads TGTGCCAGCAGCTTCGGACTAGCGGGAGGGGTCGGGTCCTACGAGCAGTACTTC. The full variable domain, with the rest looked up from reference TRBV7-8 and TRBJ2-7, is GAGVSQSPRYKVAKRGQDVALRCDPISGHVSLFWYQQALGQGPEFLTYFQNEAQLDKSGLPSDRFFAERPEGSVSTLKIQRTQQEDSAVYLCASSFGLAGGVGSYEQYFGPGTRLTVT.

The chain employs TRBV19 and TRBJ1-2; D remains ambiguous. Germline V lookup: CDR1 LNHDA, CDR2 SQIVND (reference sequence). The CDR3 is made up of 13 amino acids. The V gene lost 5 bases and the J gene lost 0 bases, with 7 bases spanning the gap. This CDR3 is CASSLETNYGYTF. CDR3 DNA: TGTGCCAGTAGTCTGGAAACTAACTATGGCTACACCTTC.

The J gene is TRBJ2-2, the V gene TRBV12-3 or TRBV12-4; D not certain. CDR3 length equals 11 residues. The CDR3 bases are TGTGCGACAACGAACACCGGGGAGCTGTTTTTT. This translates into CATTNTGELFF.

This chain links TRBV9 with TRBJ1-1, with D perhaps TRBD1 (6 bases). CDR1 is SGDLS and CDR2 is YYNGEE in the germline V gene. CDR3 size: 13 residues. The V end lost 4 bases, the J end lost 7 bases, and 14 bases lay between the germline ends. This CDR3 reads CASSQDRTDEAFF. CDR3 in DNA: TGTGCCAGCAGCCAAGATCGGACAGATGAAGCTTTCTTT.

Only a few counts were recorded for this clonotype. The chain combines TRBV19 with TRBJ2-7; 8 bases match TRBD1. CDR1 and CDR2 from the germline V gene are LNHDA and SQIVND (reference sequence). The CDR3 is 15 amino acids. V lost 6 bases to trimming and J lost 0 bases; unmatched junction nucleotides: 7. The CDR3 protein is CASRVDRESSYEQYF. In DNA, the CDR3 is TGTGCCAGTAGGGTGGACAGGGAAAGCTCCTACGAGCAGTACTTC.

The V call is TRBV7-8, the J call TRBJ1-5, with D uncertain. CDR3 length equals 12 residues. CDR1 and CDR2 from the germline V gene are SGHVS and FQNEAQ. V was trimmed by 4 bases and J by 5 bases, leaving 6 bases between them. As DNA, the CDR3 is TGTGCCAGCAGCTACCAAGATCAGCCCCAGCATTTT. Protein product: CASSYQDQPQHF.

As regards this clonotype: At one of its ends the junction is not consistent with the germline gene, which may arise from a read error. The chain recombines TRBV5-1 with TRBJ2-7, with 13 bases lining up with TRBD2. The CDR3 is 15 amino acids. Germline V gene data show CDR1 as SGHRS and CDR2 as YFSETQ. CDR3 bases: TGTGCTAGTGGTTTGAGGACTAGCGGGAGCGCCGAGCAGTACTTC. It codes for CASGLRTSGSAEQYF.

As to this clonotype: Possible read error: a much larger clone is one base away. The chain carries TRBV7-6 and TRBJ1-2, with a weak D call TRBD1 (5 bases). V gave up 5 bases and J gave up 7 bases, with 20 bases separating them. The CDR3 contains 15 residues. From germline, CDR1 is SGHVS and CDR2 FNYEAQ. The CDR3 sequence: CASSKAGTISPGYTF. The CDR3 DNA reads TGTGCCAGCAGCAAGGCCGGGACGATAAGCCCTGGCTACACCTTC.

The chain links TRBV7-2 to TRBJ2-7; 8 positions agree with TRBD2. This CDR3 comprises 15 residues. The junction had 9 bases not matched to a gene; V was cut back by 2 bases and J by 6 bases. The germline CDR1 and CDR2 sequences are SGHTA and FQGNSA. The CDR3 DNA sequence: TGTGCCAGCAGCTTAATTTTAGCGGGGAAGGGCGAGCAGTACTTC. Protein product: CASSLILAGKGEQYF.